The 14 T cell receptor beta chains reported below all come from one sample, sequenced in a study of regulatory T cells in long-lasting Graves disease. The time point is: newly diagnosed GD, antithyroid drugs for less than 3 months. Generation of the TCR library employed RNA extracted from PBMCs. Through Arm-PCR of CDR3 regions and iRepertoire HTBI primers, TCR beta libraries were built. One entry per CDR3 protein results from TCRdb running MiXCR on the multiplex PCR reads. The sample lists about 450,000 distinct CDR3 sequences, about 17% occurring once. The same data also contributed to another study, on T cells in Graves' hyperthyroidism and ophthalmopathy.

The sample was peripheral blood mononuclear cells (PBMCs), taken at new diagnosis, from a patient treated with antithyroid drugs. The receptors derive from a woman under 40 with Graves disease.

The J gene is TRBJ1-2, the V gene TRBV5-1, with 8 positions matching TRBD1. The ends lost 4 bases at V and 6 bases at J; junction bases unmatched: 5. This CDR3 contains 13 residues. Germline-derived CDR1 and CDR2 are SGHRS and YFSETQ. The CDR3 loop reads CASSRTTGDGYTF. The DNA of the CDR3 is TGCGCCAGCAGCCGTACGACAGGGGATGGCTACACCTTC.

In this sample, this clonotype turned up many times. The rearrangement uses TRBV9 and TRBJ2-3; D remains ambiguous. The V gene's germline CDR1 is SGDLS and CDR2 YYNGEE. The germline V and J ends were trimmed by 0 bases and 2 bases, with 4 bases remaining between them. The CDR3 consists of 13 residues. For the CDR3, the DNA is TGTGCCAGCAGCGTAGTACCCACAGATACGCAGTATTTT. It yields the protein CASSVVPTDTQYF.

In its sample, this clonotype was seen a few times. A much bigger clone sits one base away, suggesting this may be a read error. The CDR3 reads CASRPSAELNEQFF. The CDR3 DNA follows: TGTGCCAGCAGGCCCTCTGCGGAACTGAATGAGCAGTTCTTC. This chain joins TRBV12-3 or TRBV12-4 and TRBJ2-1; unclear D gene. The CDR3 runs 14 residues. Trimming removed 6 bases from V and 7 bases from J, with 16 bases in between.

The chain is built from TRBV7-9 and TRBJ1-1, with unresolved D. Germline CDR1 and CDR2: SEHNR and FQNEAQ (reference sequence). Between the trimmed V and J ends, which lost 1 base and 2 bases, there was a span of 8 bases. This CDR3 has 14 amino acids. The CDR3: CASSLGLTNTEAFF. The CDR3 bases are TGTGCCAGCAGCTTAGGACTAACCAACACTGAAGCTTTCTTT.

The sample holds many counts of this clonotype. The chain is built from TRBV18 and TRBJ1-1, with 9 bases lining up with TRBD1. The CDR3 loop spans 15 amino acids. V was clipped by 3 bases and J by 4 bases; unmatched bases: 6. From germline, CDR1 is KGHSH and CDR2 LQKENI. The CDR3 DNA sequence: TGTGCCAGCTCACCCGGGACAGGGTCGGTCACTGAAGCTTTCTTT. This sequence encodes CASSPGTGSVTEAFF.

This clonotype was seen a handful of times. The CDR3 spells CASRDDYLSYNEQFF. CDR3 DNA: TGTGCCAGCAGAGATGACTACCTCTCCTACAATGAGCAGTTCTTC. The chain couples TRBV7-9 to TRBJ2-1; tentatively, D is TRBD2 (5 bases). This CDR3 region has 15 residues. Germline V gene data show CDR1 as SEHNR and CDR2 as FQNEAQ (reference sequence). The V end lost 6 bases, the J end lost 0 bases, and 12 bases lay between the germline ends.

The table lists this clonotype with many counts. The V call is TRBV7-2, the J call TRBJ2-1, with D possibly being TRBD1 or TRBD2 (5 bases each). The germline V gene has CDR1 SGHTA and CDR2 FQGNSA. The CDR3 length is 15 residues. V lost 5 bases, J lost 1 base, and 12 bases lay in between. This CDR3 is CASSQGAVSYNEQFF. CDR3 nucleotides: TGTGCCAGCAGCCAGGGAGCGGTTTCCTACAATGAGCAGTTCTTC.

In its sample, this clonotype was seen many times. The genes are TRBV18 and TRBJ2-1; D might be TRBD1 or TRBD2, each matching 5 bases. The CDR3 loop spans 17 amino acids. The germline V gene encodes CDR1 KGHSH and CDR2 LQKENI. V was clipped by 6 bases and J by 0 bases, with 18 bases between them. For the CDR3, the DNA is TGTGCCAGCTCCCGATTATCGGGGCAGGGCTCCTACAATGAGCAGTTCTTC. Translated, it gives CASSRLSGQGSYNEQFF.

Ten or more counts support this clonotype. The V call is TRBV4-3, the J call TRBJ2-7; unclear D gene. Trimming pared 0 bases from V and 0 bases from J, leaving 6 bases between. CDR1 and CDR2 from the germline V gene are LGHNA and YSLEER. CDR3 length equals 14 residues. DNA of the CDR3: TGCGCCAGCAGCCAAGACTACAGCTCCTACGAGCAGTACTTC. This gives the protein CASSQDYSSYEQYF.

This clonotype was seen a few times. CDR3 sequence reads: CASSLAGDGNGELFF. As DNA, the CDR3 is TGTGCCAGCAGCTTAGCGGGGGACGGAAACGGGGAGCTGTTTTTT. The J gene is TRBJ2-2, the V gene TRBV7-6; D tentatively reads TRBD1 or TRBD2 (5 bases each). Trimming removed 0 bases from V and 7 bases from J, with 12 bases in between. The V gene's germline CDR1 is SGHVS and CDR2 FNYEAQ. CDR3 size: 15 residues.

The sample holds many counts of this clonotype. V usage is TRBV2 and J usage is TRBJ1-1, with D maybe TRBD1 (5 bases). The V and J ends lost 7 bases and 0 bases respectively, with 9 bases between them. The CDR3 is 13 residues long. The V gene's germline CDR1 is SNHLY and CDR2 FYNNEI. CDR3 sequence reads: CASMGGMNTEAFF. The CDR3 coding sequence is TGTGCCAGCATGGGGGGAATGAACACTGAAGCTTTCTTT.

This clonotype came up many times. The CDR3 spells CASSFRVSGRAYEQFF. CDR3 DNA sequence: TGTGCCAGCAGCTTTAGAGTTAGCGGGAGGGCCTATGAGCAGTTCTTC. The chain joins TRBV5-5 to TRBJ2-1, with 11 bases that match TRBD2. Trimming took 2 bases from V and 8 from J; bases not matched to a gene: 9. The CDR3 has 16 residues. CDR1 and CDR2 from the germline V gene are SGHKS and YYEKEE (reference sequence).

CDR3 sequence reads: CASAPGANVLTF. As DNA, the CDR3 is TGTGCCAGCGCCCCTGGGGCCAACGTCCTGACTTTC. The V and J genes are TRBV6-1 and TRBJ2-6; D unclear. The CDR3 spans 12 residues. With 8 bases removed from V and 2 bases from J, the gap between germline ends came to 4 bases. CDR1 MNHNS and CDR2 SASEGT come from the germline V gene.

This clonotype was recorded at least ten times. The DNA of the CDR3 is TGTGCCTGGAGTGTATTGGGCCAAGGCTATGGCTACACCTTC. It codes for CAWSVLGQGYGYTF. The rearrangement uses TRBV30 and TRBJ1-2; D unresolved. V dropped 0 bases and J dropped 4 bases, with 12 bases sitting between them. Germline V CDR1 and CDR2: GTSNPN, SVGIG (reference sequence). The CDR3 sequence is 14 residues long.